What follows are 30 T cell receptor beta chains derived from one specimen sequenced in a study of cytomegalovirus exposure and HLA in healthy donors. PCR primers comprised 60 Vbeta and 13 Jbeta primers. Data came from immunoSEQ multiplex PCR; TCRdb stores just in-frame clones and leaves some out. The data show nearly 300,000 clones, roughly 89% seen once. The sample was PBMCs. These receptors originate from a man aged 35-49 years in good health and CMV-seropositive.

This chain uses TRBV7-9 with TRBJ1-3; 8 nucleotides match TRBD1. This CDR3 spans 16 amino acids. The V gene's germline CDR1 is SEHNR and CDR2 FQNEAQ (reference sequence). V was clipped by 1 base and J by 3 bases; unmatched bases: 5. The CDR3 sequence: CASSLVQGASGNTIYF. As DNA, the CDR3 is TGTGCCAGCAGCTTAGTGCAGGGGGCGAGTGGAAACACCATATATTTT.

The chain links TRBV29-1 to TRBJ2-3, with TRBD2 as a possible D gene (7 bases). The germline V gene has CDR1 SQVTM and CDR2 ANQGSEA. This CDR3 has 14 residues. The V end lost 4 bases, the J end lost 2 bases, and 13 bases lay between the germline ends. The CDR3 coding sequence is TGCAGCGTTGTCCAGCGGGGACACACAGATACGCAGTATTTT. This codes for CSVVQRGHTDTQYF.

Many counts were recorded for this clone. CDR3 region: CASSLDSGNTEAFF. DNA for the CDR3: TGTGCCAGCAGCTTGGACAGTGGGAACACTGAAGCTTTCTTT. The V gene is TRBV7-3, the J gene TRBJ1-1; D is possibly TRBD1 (6 bases). V lost 3 bases to trimming and J lost 1 base, with 9 bases between them. Germline CDR1 is SGHTA and CDR2 is FQGTGA. The CDR3 consists of 14 residues.

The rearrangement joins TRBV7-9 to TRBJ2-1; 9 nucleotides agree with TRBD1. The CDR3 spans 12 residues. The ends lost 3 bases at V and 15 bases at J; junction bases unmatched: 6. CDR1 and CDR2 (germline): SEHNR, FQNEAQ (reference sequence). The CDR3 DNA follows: TGTGCCAGCAGCTTTTTGGGACAGGGTGCGTTCTTC. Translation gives CASSFLGQGAFF.

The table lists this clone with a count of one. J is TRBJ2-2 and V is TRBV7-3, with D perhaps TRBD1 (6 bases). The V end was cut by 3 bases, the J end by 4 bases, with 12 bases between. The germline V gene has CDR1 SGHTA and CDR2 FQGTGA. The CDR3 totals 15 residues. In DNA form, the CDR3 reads TGTGCCAGCAGCTTTCAGGGGCCGGGCACCGGGGAGCTGTTTTTT. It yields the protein CASSFQGPGTGELFF.

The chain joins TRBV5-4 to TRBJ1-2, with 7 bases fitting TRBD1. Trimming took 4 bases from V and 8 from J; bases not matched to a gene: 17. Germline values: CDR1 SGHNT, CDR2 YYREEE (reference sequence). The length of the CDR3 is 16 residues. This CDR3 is CASSPARQGTHEGYTF. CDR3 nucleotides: TGTGCCAGCAGCCCAGCTCGACAGGGTACCCACGAAGGCTACACCTTC.

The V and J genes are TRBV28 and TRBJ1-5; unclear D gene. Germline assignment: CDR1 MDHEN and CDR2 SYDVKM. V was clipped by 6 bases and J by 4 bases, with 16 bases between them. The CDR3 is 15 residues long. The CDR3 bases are TGTGCCAGCAGAAACTGGGCCAGGACTAATCAGCCCCAGCATTTT. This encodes CASRNWARTNQPQHF.

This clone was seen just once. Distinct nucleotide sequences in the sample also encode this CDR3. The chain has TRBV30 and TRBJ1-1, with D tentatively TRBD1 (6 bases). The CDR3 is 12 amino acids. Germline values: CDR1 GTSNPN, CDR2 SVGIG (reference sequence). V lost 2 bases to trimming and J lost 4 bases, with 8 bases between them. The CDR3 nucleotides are TGTGCCTGGAGTCGACAGGTCACTGAAGCTTTCTTT. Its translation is CAWSRQVTEAFF. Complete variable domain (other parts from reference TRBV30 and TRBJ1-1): SQTIHQWPATLVQPVGSPLSLECTVEGTSNPNLYWYRQAAGRGLQLLFYSVGIGQISSEVPQNLSASRPQDRQFILSSKKLLLSDSGFYLCAWSRQVTEAFFGQGTRLTVV.

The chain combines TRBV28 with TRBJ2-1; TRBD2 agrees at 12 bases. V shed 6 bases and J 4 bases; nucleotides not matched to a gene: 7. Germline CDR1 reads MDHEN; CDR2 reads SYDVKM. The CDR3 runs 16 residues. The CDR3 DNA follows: TGTGCCAGCAGCGCAGTACTAGCGGGAGGTTACAATGAGCAGTTCTTC. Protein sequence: CASSAVLAGGYNEQFF.

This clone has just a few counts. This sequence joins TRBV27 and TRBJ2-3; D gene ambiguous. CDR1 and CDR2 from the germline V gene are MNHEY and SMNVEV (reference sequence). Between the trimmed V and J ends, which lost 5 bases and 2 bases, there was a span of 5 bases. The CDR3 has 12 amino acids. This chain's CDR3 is CASSTLTDTQYF. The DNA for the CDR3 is TGTGCCAGCAGTACTCTCACAGATACGCAGTATTTT.

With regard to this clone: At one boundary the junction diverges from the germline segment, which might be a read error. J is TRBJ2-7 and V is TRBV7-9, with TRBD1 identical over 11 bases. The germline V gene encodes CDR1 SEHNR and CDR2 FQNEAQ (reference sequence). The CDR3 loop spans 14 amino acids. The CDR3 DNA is TGTTCCAGCAGCCCTAGGACAGGGGGCGGGGAGCAGTACTTC. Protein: CSSSPRTGGGEQYF.

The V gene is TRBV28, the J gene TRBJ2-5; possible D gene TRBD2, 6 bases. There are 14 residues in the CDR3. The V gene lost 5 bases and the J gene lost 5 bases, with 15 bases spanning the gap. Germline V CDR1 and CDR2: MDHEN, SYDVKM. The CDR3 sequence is CASSLFGRRETQYF. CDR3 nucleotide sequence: TGTGCCAGCAGTCTATTCGGGAGACGGGAGACCCAGTACTTC.

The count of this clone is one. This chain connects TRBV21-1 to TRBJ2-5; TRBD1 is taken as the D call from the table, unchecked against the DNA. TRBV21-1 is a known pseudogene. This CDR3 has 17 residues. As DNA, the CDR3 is TGTGCCAGCAGCAAAACGTGGGACAGAGATTTACAAGAGACCCAGTACTTC. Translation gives CASSKTWDRDLQETQYF.

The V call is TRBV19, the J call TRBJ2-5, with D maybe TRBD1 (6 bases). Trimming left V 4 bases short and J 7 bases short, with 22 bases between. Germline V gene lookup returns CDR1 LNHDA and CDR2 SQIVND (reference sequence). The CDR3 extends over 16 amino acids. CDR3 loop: CASSNDRTDTRVTQYF. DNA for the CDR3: TGTGCCAGTAGTAACGACAGGACTGATACGAGGGTGACCCAGTACTTC.

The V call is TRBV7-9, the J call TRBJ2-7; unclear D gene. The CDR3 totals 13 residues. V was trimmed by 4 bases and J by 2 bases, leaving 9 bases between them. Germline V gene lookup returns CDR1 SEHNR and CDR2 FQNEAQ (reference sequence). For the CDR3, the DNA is TGTGCCAGCAGCTCCGACACAACCTACGAGCAGTACTTC. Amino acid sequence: CASSSDTTYEQYF.

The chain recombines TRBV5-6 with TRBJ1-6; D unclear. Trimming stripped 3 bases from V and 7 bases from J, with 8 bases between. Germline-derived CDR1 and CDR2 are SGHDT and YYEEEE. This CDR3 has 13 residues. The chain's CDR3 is CASSSSANSPLHF. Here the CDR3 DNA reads TGTGCCAGCAGCTCCAGCGCAAATTCACCCCTCCACTTT.

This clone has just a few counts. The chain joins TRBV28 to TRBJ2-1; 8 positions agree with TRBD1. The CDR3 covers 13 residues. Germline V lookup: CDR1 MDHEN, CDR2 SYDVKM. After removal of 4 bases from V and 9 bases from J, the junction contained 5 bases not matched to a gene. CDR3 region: CASSWTDRGEQFF. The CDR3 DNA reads TGTGCCAGCAGTTGGACAGACAGGGGTGAGCAGTTCTTC. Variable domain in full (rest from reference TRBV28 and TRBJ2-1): DVKVTQSSRYLVKRTGEKVFLECVQDMDHENMFWYRQDPGLGLRLIYFSYDVKMKEKGDIPEGYSVSREKKERFSLILESASTNQTSMYLCASSWTDRGEQFFGPGTRLTVL.

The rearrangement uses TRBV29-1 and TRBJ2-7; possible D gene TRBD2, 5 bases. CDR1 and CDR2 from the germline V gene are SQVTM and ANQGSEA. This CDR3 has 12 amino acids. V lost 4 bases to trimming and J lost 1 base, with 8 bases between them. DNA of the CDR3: TGCAGCGTTGTGGCGGGTTCCTACGAGCAGTACTTC. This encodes CSVVAGSYEQYF.

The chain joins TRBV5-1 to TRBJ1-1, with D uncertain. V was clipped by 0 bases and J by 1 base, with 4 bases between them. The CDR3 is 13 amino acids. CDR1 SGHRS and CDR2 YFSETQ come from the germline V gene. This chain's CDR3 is CASSLAQNTEAFF. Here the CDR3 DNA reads TGCGCCAGCAGCTTGGCCCAGAACACTGAAGCTTTCTTT.

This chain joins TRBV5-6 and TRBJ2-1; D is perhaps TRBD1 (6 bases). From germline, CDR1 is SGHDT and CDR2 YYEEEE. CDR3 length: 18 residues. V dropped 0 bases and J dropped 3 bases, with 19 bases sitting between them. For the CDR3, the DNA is TGTGCCAGCAGCTTGGACCCGGCAGGGGAAGTACGCTACAATGAGCAGTTCTTC. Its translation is CASSLDPAGEVRYNEQFF.

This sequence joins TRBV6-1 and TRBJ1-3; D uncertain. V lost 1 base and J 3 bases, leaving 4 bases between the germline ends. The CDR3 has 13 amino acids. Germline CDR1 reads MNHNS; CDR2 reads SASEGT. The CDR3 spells CASSEGSGNTIYF. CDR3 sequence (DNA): TGTGCCAGCAGTGAAGGTAGTGGAAACACCATATATTTT.

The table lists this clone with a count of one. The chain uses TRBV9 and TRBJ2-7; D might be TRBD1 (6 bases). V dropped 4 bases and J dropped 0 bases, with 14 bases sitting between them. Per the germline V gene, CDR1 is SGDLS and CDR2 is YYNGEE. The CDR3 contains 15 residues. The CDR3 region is CASSSGTSSSYEQYF. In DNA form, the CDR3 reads TGTGCCAGCAGCTCCGGGACATCTAGCTCCTACGAGCAGTACTTC.

CDR3 coding DNA: TGTGCCAGCAGTTGGACTAGATGGGATGAGCAGTTCTTC. Its protein is CASSWTRWDEQFF. V usage is TRBV28 and J usage is TRBJ2-1; TRBD2 matches 7 bases. The V gene's germline CDR1 is MDHEN and CDR2 SYDVKM. The junction had 5 bases not matched to a gene; V was cut back by 4 bases and J by 8 bases. CDR3 length equals 13 residues. The whole variable domain, remainder taken from reference TRBV28 and TRBJ2-1, is DVKVTQSSRYLVKRTGEKVFLECVQDMDHENMFWYRQDPGLGLRLIYFSYDVKMKEKGDIPEGYSVSREKKERFSLILESASTNQTSMYLCASSWTRWDEQFFGPGTRLTVL.

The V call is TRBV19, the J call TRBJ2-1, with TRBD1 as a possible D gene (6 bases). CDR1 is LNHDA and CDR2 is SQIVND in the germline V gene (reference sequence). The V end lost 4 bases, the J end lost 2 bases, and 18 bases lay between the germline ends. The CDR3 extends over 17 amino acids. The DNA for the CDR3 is TGTGCCAGTAGTACGAGAAGGCAGGGGATCGCCTACAATGAGCAGTTCTTC. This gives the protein CASSTRRQGIAYNEQFF.

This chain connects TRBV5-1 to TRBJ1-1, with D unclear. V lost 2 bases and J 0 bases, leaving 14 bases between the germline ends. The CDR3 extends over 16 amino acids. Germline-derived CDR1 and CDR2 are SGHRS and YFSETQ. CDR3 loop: CASSFAGALMNTEAFF. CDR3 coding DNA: TGCGCCAGCAGCTTTGCAGGTGCCCTCATGAACACTGAAGCTTTCTTT. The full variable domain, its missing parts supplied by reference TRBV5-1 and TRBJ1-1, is KAGVTQTPRYLIKTRGQQVTLSCSPISGHRSVSWYQQTPGQGLQFLFEYFSETQRNKGNFPGRFSGRQFSNSRSEMNVSTLELGDSALYLCASSFAGALMNTEAFFGQGTRLTVV.

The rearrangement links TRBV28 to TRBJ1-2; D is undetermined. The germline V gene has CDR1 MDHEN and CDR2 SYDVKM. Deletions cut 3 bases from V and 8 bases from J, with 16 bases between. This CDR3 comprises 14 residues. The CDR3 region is CASSFRLGPGGYTF. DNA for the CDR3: TGTGCCAGCAGTTTTAGGCTAGGTCCCGGCGGCTACACCTTC.

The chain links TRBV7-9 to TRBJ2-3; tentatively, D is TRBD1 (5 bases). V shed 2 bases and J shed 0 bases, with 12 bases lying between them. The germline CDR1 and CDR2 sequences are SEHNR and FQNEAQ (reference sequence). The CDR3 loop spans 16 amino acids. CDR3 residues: CASSLRSGLSTDTQYF. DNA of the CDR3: TGTGCCAGCAGCTTAAGATCAGGGCTTAGCACAGATACGCAGTATTTT.

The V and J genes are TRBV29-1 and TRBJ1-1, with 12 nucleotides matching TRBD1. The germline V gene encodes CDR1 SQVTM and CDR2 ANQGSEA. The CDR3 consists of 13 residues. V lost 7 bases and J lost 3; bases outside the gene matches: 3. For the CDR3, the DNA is TGCAGCGGGGGACAGGGGGCGTACACTGAAGCTTTCTTT. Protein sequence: CSGGQGAYTEAFF. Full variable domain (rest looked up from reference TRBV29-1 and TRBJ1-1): SAVISQKPSRDICQRGTSLTIQCQVDSQVTMMFWYRQQPGQSLTLIATANQGSEATYESGFVIDKFPISRPNLTFSTLTVSNMSPEDSSIYLCSGGQGAYTEAFFGQGTRLTVV.

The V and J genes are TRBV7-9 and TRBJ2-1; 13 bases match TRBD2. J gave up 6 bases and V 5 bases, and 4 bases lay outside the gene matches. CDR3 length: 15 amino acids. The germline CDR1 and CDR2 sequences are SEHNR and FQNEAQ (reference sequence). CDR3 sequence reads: CASSRGLAGPNEQFF. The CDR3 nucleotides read TGTGCCAGCAGCCGGGGACTAGCGGGACCCAATGAGCAGTTCTTC. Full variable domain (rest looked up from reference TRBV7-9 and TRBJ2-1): DTGVSQNPRHKITKRGQNVTFRCDPISEHNRLYWYRQTLGQGPEFLTYFQNEAQLEKSRLLSDRFSAERPKGSFSTLEIQRTEQGDSAMYLCASSRGLAGPNEQFFGPGTRLTVL.

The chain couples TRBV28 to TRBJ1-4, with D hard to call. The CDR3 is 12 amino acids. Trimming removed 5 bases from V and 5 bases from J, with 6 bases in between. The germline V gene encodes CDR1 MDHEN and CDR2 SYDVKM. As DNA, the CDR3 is TGTGCCAGCAGTCAGAGGAATGAAAAACTGTTTTTT. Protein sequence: CASSQRNEKLFF.